Sequencing of this T cell receptor (beta chain) was carried out in a study of blood T cell repertoires in COVID-19 (TCRdb year 2020). Background for the entire study: Samples from collaborators originated in the United States, Italy and Spain and spanned both the acute and convalescent phases of COVID-19. The repertoires were released in a freely available public database intended as a resource for research on the immune response to SARS-CoV-2. Samples came from the ongoing ImmuneRACE study (first 160 participants) plus 1,254 subjects from 6 global collaborators. Nearly every sample came with metadata listing a de-identified subject ID, COVID-19 status, age in years and sex. Deeply sampled blood TCRbeta repertoires from subjects exposed to, actively infected with, or recovered from COVID-19 were included in the dataset. The material from the prospective study consisted of cDNA or gDNA derived from T cells, B-cell-depleted T cells, or PBMCs. Where available, HLA class I and class II types were obtained from metadata supplied by the sample provider rather than from assay-based typing.

V was cut back by 8 bases and J by 4 bases, leaving a gap of 11 bases between them. Per the germline V gene (reference sequence), LNHNV is the CDR1 and YYDKDF is the CDR2. The CDR3 spans 12 residues, from the cysteine through the phenylalanine. The CDR3 DNA has 36 bases and is translated from base 1. TCRbeta CDR3 regions were amplified from genomic DNA using the immunoSEQ Assay, a bias-controlled multiplex PCR. For the original study's pipeline: Nucleated cell counts per sample were estimated from amplification of reference gene primers within the assay. To quantify the absolute abundance of each unique TCRbeta CDR3 rearrangement, sequence reads were collapsed and filtered. For each sample, productive Simpson clonality was calculated as the square root of Simpson's diversity index across productive rearrangements. This is the immuneACCESS table as TCRdb keeps it, with only in-frame sequences that have V and J called. A part of the clones is gone; compared with another copy, unresolved V genes explain less than half, and the rest is unexplained. The DNA gave D and trimming, while V, J and clone size come from that table. The sample includes some 240,000 clones, with around 90% observed a single time. In total, the top ten clones hold under 7% of the sample.

General findings and caveats noted by the study authors: Clinical and demographic metadata were provided uncurated, with the amount varying by source and participant.

With respect to this clone: Its binding antigen is unknown. Base qualities are missing; no much larger clone stands one base away.

A second Seattle source provided samples from volunteer blood donors who had recovered from COVID-19. Collaborating institutions collected whole blood in K2EDTA tubes following their own protocols. Collaborator samples were shipped for TCRbeta analysis as frozen whole blood, isolated PBMCs, or DNA extracted from either sample type. Sequencing was carried out using peripheral blood. The TCR sequence derives from a man in his fifties or sixties who had recovered from COVID-19. This sequence uses TRBV15 and TRBJ1-1, and perhaps TRBD1 as D gene, on 5 matching bases. Here the CDR3 is given as CATQGDITEAFF. The base sequence is TGTGCCACCCAGGGCGATATCACTGAAGCTTTCTTT. Extended through the reference TRBV15 and TRBJ1-1 proteins, this CDR3 yields the full variable domain: DAMVIQNPRYQVTQFGKPVTLSCSQTLNHNVMYWYQQKSSQAPKLLFHYYDKDFNNEADTPDNFQSRRPNTSFCFLDIRSPGLGDTAMYLCATQGDITEAFFGQGTRLTVV.